This entry concerns a single TCR beta chain. Germline loops: CDR1 SGHAT, CDR2 FQNNGV. Trimming removed 5 bases from V and 9 bases from J, with 14 bases in between. The CDR3 loop spans 12 amino acids. The donors were healthy bone marrow donors. This entry is derived from a study of cytomegalovirus exposure and HLA in healthy donors. The primer mix had 60 Vbeta and 13 Jbeta primers. Produced via immunoSEQ multiplex PCR; TCRdb's table is partial and in-frame only. This repertoire shows 140,000 to 150,000 clones, 65% to 85% found once; its top ten account for around 7%. V usage is TRBV11-2 and J usage is TRBJ2-7; D not resolved. The TCR comes from a man aged 30 to 45 in good health and CMV-seronegative. The sequenced sample consisted of PBMCs. The DNA of the CDR3 is TGTGCCAGCAGCCCCCCCGACCCGGGGCAGTACTTC. Amino acid sequence: CASSPPDPGQYF.